Described below is a single TCR beta chain sequence and its context. The target of this receptor is not known. The record has no base qualities; no much larger clone is one base away. This sample stems from a study of T cell changes during pregnancy in multiple sclerosis (dated by TCRdb to between 2018 and 2021). The study in broad terms: In women with multiple sclerosis, the researchers looked at how the T cell repertoire shifted as pregnancy progressed.

Library method: the immunoSEQ multiplex PCR assay. Drawn from immuneACCESS, this table holds only the in-frame rearrangements with V and J called that TCRdb kept. Clones are partly lost; checked studies trace under half to an unresolved V gene and leave the rest unexplained. A total of fewer than 50,000 clones appear in this sample, 80% to 95% of them only once. The top ten constitute roughly 10% of the sample. The junction carries 16 bases between V and J, which are trimmed by 6 bases and 7 bases respectively. Based on the germline V gene (reference sequence), the CDR1 and CDR2 sequences are LNHDA and SQIVND. From the cysteine up to the phenylalanine, the CDR3 has a length of 13 residues. Just the 39-base CDR3 DNA is kept, in frame starting at base 1.

The sequence was obtained from a female donor with multiple sclerosis, enrolled in a pregnancy study. The sample here was CD8+ T cells from peripheral blood mononuclear cells, taken in the first trimester of pregnancy. The rearrangement joined TRBV19 to TRBJ2-7; the D gene is perhaps TRBD2, on 6 matching bases. The DNA sequence is as follows: TGTGCCAGTAGGTCCGGGACTTCGGGGGAGCAGTACTTC. The translation is CASRSGTSGEQYF.